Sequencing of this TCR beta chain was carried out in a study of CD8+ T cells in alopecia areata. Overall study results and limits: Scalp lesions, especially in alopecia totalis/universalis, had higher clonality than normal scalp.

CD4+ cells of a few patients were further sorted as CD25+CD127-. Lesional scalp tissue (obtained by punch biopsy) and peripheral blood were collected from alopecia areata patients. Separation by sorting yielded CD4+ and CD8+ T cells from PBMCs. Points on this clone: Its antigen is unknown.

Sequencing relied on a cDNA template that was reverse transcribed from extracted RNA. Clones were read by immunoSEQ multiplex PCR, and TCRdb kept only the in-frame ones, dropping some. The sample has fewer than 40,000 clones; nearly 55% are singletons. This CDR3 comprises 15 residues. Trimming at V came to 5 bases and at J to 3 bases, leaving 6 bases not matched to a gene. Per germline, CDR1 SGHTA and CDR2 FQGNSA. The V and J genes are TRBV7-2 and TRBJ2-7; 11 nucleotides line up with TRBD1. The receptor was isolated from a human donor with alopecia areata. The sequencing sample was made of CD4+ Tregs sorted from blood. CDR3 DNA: TGTGCCAGCAGCGCGTCCGGGACAGGGGGCTACGAGCAGTACTTC. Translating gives CASSASGTGGYEQYF. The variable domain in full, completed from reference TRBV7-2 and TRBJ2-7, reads GAGVSQSPSNKVTEKGKDVELRCDPISGHTALYWYRQSLGQGLEFLIYFQGNSAPDKSGLPSDRFSAERTGGSVSTLTIQRTQQEDSAVYLCASSASGTGGYEQYFGPGTRLTVT.